This entry lists 26 T cell receptor beta chains sequenced from one sample in a study of shared clonotypes between healthy human individuals (dated by TCRdb to the early 2020s). Receptor libraries were prepared by the immunoSEQ multiplex PCR assay. Not all clones reach the TCRdb copy of this immuneACCESS table, which keeps in-frame sequences only. Checked studies attribute under half of the gap to unresolved V genes and leave the rest unexplained. This sample is represented by hundreds of thousands of clones; less than 85% of them were singletons. About 1.8% of the sample lies in the top ten. The sample taken for sequencing was memory CD4+ T cells sorted from blood. Read against the paper, the sample's cell subset or site label means: CD45RA-negative fraction. Every receptor here comes from a woman aged 25 to 39 in good health.

J is TRBJ2-1 and V is TRBV4-1; 14 bases are shared with TRBD2. Trimming took 3 bases from V and 0 from J; bases not matched to a gene: 13. CDR1 MGHRA and CDR2 YSYEKL come from the germline V gene. The CDR3 length is 21 residues. This CDR3 reads CASSHGRLAGGPRGSYNEQFF. CDR3 sequence (DNA): TGCGCCAGCAGCCATGGGAGACTAGCGGGAGGGCCTAGGGGCTCCTACAATGAGCAGTTCTTC.

The chain joins TRBV2 to TRBJ1-1, with D unresolved. V was pared by 1 base and J by 3 bases, with 6 bases between. Germline loops: CDR1 SNHLY, CDR2 FYNNEI. This CDR3 is built from 13 residues. CDR3 amino acids: CASSEGMYTEAFF. The CDR3 DNA reads as TGTGCCAGCAGTGAAGGGATGTACACTGAAGCTTTCTTT. Complete variable domain (other parts from reference TRBV2 and TRBJ1-1): EPEVTQTPSHQVTQMGQEVILRCVPISNHLYFYWYRQILGQKVEFLVSFYNNEISEKSEIFDDQFSVERPDGSNFTLKIRSTKLEDSAMYFCASSEGMYTEAFFGQGTRLTVV.

The chain uses TRBV19 and TRBJ1-1, with 9 bases matching TRBD1. Germline V CDR1 and CDR2: LNHDA, SQIVND (reference sequence). The CDR3 runs to 18 residues. Trimming removed 10 bases from V and 0 bases from J; junction bases left unmatched: 18. Here the CDR3 reads CATQPMPGQGSVNTEAFF. Here the CDR3 DNA reads TGTGCCACCCAGCCCATGCCGGGACAGGGTTCGGTGAACACTGAAGCTTTCTTT.

This sequence joins TRBV11-1 and TRBJ2-7; TRBD1 aligns across 7 bases. The germline gives CDR1 SGHAT, CDR2 FQDESV (reference sequence). V dropped 5 bases and J dropped 4; count of bases not matched to a gene: 8. The CDR3 runs to 14 residues. The DNA for the CDR3 is TGTGCCAGCAGCGACCGGGACAGTCCTTACGAGCAGTACTTC. Amino acids: CASSDRDSPYEQYF.

The V gene is TRBV16, the J gene TRBJ1-2; D possibly corresponds to TRBD1 (6 bases). CDR1 and CDR2 (germline): KGHSY, FQNENV. V was shortened by 1 base and J by 3 bases, with 12 bases between the two germline ends. The CDR3 sequence is 15 residues long. CDR3 bases: TGTGCCAGCAGCCAATTTCACCAGGGGCACTATGGCTACACCTTC. Translating gives CASSQFHQGHYGYTF.

This clone was picked up one time. The CDR3 bases are TGTGCCAGCAGCCGCCAACCCGGGACCAGAAGCGATGAGCAGTTCTTC. Translated: CASSRQPGTRSDEQFF. The chain links TRBV13 to TRBJ2-1; D might be TRBD1 or TRBD2, each matching 5 bases. The V and J ends lost 5 bases and 8 bases respectively, with 22 bases between them. The CDR3 totals 16 residues. Germline V gives CDR1 PRHDT, CDR2 FYEKMQ (reference sequence).

This clone was seen only a few times. The chain carries TRBV5-6 and TRBJ1-2; D is uncertain. Germline V CDR1 and CDR2: SGHDT, YYEEEE. Trimming removed 4 bases from V and 2 bases from J, with 12 bases in between. There are 14 residues in the CDR3. The CDR3 bases are TGTGCCAGCAGCCTGGCGTCCCCCAACTATGGCTACACCTTC. Residues: CASSLASPNYGYTF. Full variable domain (remainder filled in from reference TRBV5-6 and TRBJ1-2): DAGVTQSPTHLIKTRGQQVTLRCSPKSGHDTVSWYQQALGQGPQFIFQYYEEEERQRGNFPDRFSGHQFPNYSSELNVNALLLGDSALYLCASSLASPNYGYTFGSGTRLTVV.

The chain employs TRBV20-1 and TRBJ2-1; D is unclear. The germline V and J ends were trimmed by 4 bases and 8 bases, with 9 bases remaining between them. CDR3 length equals 11 residues. The germline gives CDR1 DFQATT, CDR2 SNEGSKA (reference sequence). CDR3 protein: CSAIWAYEQFF. CDR3 in DNA: TGCAGTGCTATTTGGGCGTATGAGCAGTTCTTC.

The genes are TRBV7-8 and TRBJ2-7, with D perhaps matching TRBD2 (6 bases). Germline V lookup: CDR1 SGHVS, CDR2 FQNEAQ. Trimming cost V 2 bases and J 1 base, with 9 bases left between them. CDR3 length: 14 amino acids. The CDR3 reads CASSLLSGSYEQYF. Written as DNA, the CDR3 is TGTGCCAGCAGCTTACTTAGCGGTTCCTACGAGCAGTACTTC. Drawing the rest from reference TRBV7-8 and TRBJ2-7, the complete variable domain is GAGVSQSPRYKVAKRGQDVALRCDPISGHVSLFWYQQALGQGPEFLTYFQNEAQLDKSGLPSDRFFAERPEGSVSTLKIQRTQQEDSAVYLCASSLLSGSYEQYFGPGTRLTVT.

V usage is TRBV30 and J usage is TRBJ1-3; a weak D match, TRBD1 (5 bases). Looked up from germline, CDR1 is GTSNPN and CDR2 is SVGIG (reference sequence). V was cut by 5 bases and J by 4 bases, with 15 bases left in between. This CDR3 comprises 14 residues. In DNA, the CDR3 is TGTGCCTGGGCCGTGTCCGGGGCGGGAAACACCATATATTTT. Its protein product is CAWAVSGAGNTIYF.

Points on this clone: The sample carries other DNA sequences with the same CDR3. The CDR3 DNA reads as TGCGCCAGCAGCTCCGGGACAGGGGGCATCGAGCAGTACTTC. Translated: CASSSGTGGIEQYF. This chain uses TRBV5-1 with TRBJ2-7, with 12 bases aligning to TRBD1. Looked up from germline, CDR1 is SGHRS and CDR2 is YFSETQ. The CDR3 consists of 14 residues. V was clipped by 3 bases and J by 6 bases; unmatched bases: 4.

The chain links TRBV6-1 to TRBJ2-5, with 13 positions matching TRBD2. Germline CDR1 and CDR2: MNHNS and SASEGT. CDR3 length: 19 residues. V gave up 1 base and J gave up 4 bases; unmatched junction bases: 12. CDR3 sequence (DNA): TGTGCCAGCAGTGAAGAGGGGGGACTAGCGGGACGGGGACGAGAGACCCAGTACTTC. Its protein product is CASSEEGGLAGRGRETQYF.

The chain joins TRBV19 to TRBJ2-1; D is unclear. The CDR3 totals 13 residues. The germline V gene has CDR1 LNHDA and CDR2 SQIVND (reference sequence). Trimming pared 5 bases from V and 8 bases from J, leaving 13 bases between. The CDR3 loop is CASSELRVDEQFF. In DNA, the CDR3 is TGTGCCAGTAGTGAGCTTCGGGTGGATGAGCAGTTCTTC.

The rearrangement joins TRBV7-9 to TRBJ2-3; TRBD2 matches 10 bases. CDR3 length equals 18 residues. Germline CDR1 and CDR2: SEHNR and FQNEAQ (reference sequence). V trimming: 5 bases; J trimming: 8 bases; junction bases outside the gene matches: 19. Here the CDR3 reads CASSASPQTSGWSATQYF. CDR3 in DNA: TGTGCCAGCAGCGCCAGCCCCCAGACTAGCGGGTGGTCTGCTACGCAGTATTTT.

This clone was detected a few times. The CDR3 here is CASSARPGGQFF. The CDR3 bases are TGTGCCAGCAGTGCCCGGCCGGGGGGGCAGTTCTTC. The gene calls are TRBV6-1 and TRBJ2-1; TRBD2 agrees at 7 bases. V dropped 4 bases and J dropped 12; count of bases not matched to a gene: 6. The CDR3 totals 12 residues. Germline assignment: CDR1 MNHNS and CDR2 SASEGT.

The chain joins TRBV6-1 to TRBJ2-7, with 8 nucleotides matching TRBD1. V trimming: 6 bases; J trimming: 5 bases; junction bases outside the gene matches: 6. Germline V gene sequence: CDR1 MNHNS, CDR2 SASEGT. The CDR3 totals 13 residues. This CDR3 is CASSRTGYDEQYF. The CDR3 DNA reads as TGTGCCAGCAGCCGGACAGGGTACGACGAGCAGTACTTC.

The chain joins TRBV6-5 to TRBJ2-3; no definite D call. The V end lost 0 bases, the J end lost 1 base, and 5 bases lay between the germline ends. Germline V gene sequence: CDR1 MNHEY, CDR2 SVGAGI. CDR3 length: 14 residues. The CDR3 sequence: CASSYSHRTDTQYF. The CDR3 DNA reads as TGTGCCAGCAGTTACTCGCACCGCACAGATACGCAGTATTTT.

The genes are TRBV27 and TRBJ2-1, with D hard to call. There are 12 residues in the CDR3. From germline, CDR1 is MNHEY and CDR2 SMNVEV (reference sequence). The V gene lost 6 bases and the J gene lost 8 bases, with 11 bases spanning the gap. CDR3 in DNA: TGTGCCAGCAGGGACCTCCACCATGAGCAGTTCTTC. Translation: CASRDLHHEQFF.

This chain connects TRBV19 to TRBJ2-3, with D possibly TRBD2 on 6 matching bases. V lost 5 bases and J 3 bases, leaving 12 bases between the germline ends. The germline CDR1 and CDR2 sequences are LNHDA and SQIVND (reference sequence). The CDR3 is 14 residues long. The CDR3 protein is CASSLTTRTDTQYF. CDR3 DNA: TGTGCCAGTAGTCTCACGACTAGGACAGATACGCAGTATTTT.

The rearrangement uses TRBV25-1 and TRBJ1-3; D uncertain. The germline V and J ends were trimmed by 3 bases and 4 bases, with 10 bases remaining between them. The germline gives CDR1 MGHDK, CDR2 SYGVNS. This CDR3 is 14 amino acids long. The CDR3 DNA sequence: TGTGCCAGCAGTGAGGCAGCCTCGGGAAACACCATATATTTT. Translating it yields CASSEAASGNTIYF.

The chain recombines TRBV2 with TRBJ2-1; 9 nucleotides line up with TRBD2. J gave up 1 base and V 7 bases, and 2 bases lay outside the gene matches. The length of the CDR3 is 14 residues. Germline V lookup: CDR1 SNHLY, CDR2 FYNNEI. The chain's CDR3 is CASNAGGSYNEQFF. In nucleotides, the CDR3 is TGTGCCAGCAATGCGGGAGGGTCCTACAATGAGCAGTTCTTC.

V gene TRBV30 combines with J gene TRBJ1-6; no definite D call. Trimming shortened V by 5 bases and J by 10 bases, and 12 bases separated the two germline ends. Germline CDR1 reads GTSNPN; CDR2 reads SVGIG (reference sequence). CDR3 length: 12 amino acids. CDR3 in amino acids: CAWAQGYSPLHF. The CDR3, as DNA: TGTGCCTGGGCGCAAGGGTACTCACCCCTCCACTTT.

The gene calls are TRBV9 and TRBJ1-2, with TRBD1 matching over 7 bases. The J segment lost 0 bases and the V segment lost 0 bases, leaving 2 bases of the junction unmatched. From germline, CDR1 is SGDLS and CDR2 YYNGEE. The CDR3 loop spans 15 amino acids. The CDR3 region is CASSVGTGSNYGYTF. Written as DNA, the CDR3 is TGTGCCAGCAGCGTAGGGACAGGTTCTAACTATGGCTACACCTTC.

This chain uses TRBV5-3 with TRBJ2-1; D not resolved. TRBV5-3 is given ORF status, its function remaining uncertain. V was cut by 4 bases and J by 9 bases, with 17 bases left in between. CDR3 length: 14 amino acids. CDR3: CARSGAPQPGEQFF. The CDR3 DNA sequence: TGTGCCAGAAGCGGCGCGCCCCAACCGGGTGAGCAGTTCTTC.

This sequence joins TRBV25-1 and TRBJ2-5, with D perhaps matching TRBD1 (6 bases). Germline CDR1 MGHDK, CDR2 SYGVNS. V lost 4 bases to trimming and J lost 3 bases, with 15 bases between them. The CDR3 length is 15 residues. CDR3: CASSAYRDTKETQYF. The CDR3 DNA sequence: TGTGCCAGCAGTGCCTACCGGGACACAAAAGAGACCCAGTACTTC.

The genes are TRBV21-1 and TRBJ2-6; TRBD2 is taken as the D call from the table, unchecked against the DNA. TRBV21-1 is a pseudogene. The CDR3 totals 16 residues. CDR3 residues: CASSKGTSSGANVLTF. In DNA form, the CDR3 reads TGTGCCAGCAGCAAAGGGACTAGCTCTGGGGCCAACGTCCTGACTTTC.